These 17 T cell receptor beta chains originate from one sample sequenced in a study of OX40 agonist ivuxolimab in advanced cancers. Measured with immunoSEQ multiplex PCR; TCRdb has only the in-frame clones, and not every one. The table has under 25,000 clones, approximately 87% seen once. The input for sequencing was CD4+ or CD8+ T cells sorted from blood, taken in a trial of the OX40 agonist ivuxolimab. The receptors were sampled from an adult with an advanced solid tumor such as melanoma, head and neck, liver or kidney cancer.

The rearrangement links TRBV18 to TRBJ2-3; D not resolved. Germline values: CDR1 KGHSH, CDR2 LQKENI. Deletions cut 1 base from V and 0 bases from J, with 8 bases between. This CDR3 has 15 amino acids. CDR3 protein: CASSPQGSSTDTQYF. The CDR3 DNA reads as TGTGCCAGCTCACCACAGGGTTCTAGCACAGATACGCAGTATTTT.

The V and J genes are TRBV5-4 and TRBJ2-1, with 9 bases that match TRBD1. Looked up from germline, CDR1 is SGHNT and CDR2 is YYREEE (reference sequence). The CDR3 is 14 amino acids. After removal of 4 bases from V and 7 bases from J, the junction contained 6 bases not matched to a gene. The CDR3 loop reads CASSPGTGWNEQFF. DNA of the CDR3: TGTGCCAGCAGCCCTGGGACAGGGTGGAATGAGCAGTTCTTC.

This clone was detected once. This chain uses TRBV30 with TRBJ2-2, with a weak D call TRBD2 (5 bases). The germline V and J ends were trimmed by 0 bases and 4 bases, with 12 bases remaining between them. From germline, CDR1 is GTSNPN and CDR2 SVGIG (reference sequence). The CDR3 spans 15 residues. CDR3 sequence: CAWSVLRDSTGELFF. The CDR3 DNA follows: TGTGCCTGGAGTGTACTCCGGGATAGCACCGGGGAGCTGTTTTTT.

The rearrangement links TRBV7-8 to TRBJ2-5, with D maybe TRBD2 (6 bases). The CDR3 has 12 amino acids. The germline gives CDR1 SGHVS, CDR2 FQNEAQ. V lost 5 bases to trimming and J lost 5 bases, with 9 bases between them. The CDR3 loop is CASSDGSETQYF. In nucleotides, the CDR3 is TGTGCCAGCAGCGACGGGAGTGAGACCCAGTACTTC.

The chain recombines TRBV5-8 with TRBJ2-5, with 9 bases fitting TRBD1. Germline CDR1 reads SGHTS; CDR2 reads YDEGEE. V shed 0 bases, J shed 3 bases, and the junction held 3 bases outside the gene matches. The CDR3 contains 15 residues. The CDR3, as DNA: TGTGCCAGCAGCTTGGAAGGGGACAGGGAAGAGACCCAGTACTTC. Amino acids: CASSLEGDREETQYF.

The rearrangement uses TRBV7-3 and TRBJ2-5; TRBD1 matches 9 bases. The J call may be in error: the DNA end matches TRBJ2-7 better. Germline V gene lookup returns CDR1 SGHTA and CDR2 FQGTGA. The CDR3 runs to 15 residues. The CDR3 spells CASSGQGWGTYEQYF. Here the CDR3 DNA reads TGTGCCAGCAGCGGACAGGGGTGGGGTACCTACGAGCAGTACTTC.

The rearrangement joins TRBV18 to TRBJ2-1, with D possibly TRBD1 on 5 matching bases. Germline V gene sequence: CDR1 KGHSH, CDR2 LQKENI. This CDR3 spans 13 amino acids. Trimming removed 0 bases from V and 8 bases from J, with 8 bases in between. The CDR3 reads CASSPPSRDEQFF. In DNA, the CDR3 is TGTGCCAGCTCACCACCGTCCAGGGATGAGCAGTTCTTC.

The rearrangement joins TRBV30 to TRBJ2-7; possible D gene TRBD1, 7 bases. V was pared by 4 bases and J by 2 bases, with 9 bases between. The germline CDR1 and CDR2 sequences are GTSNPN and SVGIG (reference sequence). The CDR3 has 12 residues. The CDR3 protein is CAWTGGTYEQYF. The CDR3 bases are TGTGCCTGGACAGGGGGGACCTACGAGCAGTACTTC.

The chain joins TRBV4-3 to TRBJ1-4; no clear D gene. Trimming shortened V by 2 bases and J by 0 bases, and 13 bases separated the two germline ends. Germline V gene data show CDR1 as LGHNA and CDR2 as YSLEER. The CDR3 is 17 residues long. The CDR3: CASSQSGRVATNEKLFF. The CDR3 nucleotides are TGCGCCAGCAGCCAAAGTGGTAGGGTTGCAACTAATGAAAAACTGTTTTTT.

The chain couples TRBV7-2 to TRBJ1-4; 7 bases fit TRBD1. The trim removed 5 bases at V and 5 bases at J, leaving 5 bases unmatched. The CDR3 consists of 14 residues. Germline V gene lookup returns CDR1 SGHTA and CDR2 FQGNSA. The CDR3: CASSRRGQNEKLFF. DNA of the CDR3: TGTGCCAGCAGCCGGAGGGGGCAAAATGAAAAACTGTTTTTT.

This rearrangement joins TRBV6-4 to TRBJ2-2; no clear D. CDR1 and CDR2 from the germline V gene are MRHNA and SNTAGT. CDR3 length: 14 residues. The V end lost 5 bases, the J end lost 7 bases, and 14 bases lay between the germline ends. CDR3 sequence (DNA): TGTGCCAGCAGTCGTGGCTTTCAGATCGGGGAGCTGTTTTTT. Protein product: CASSRGFQIGELFF.

The CDR3 here is CAWTGAKNIQYF. CDR3 sequence (DNA): TGTGCCTGGACAGGGGCCAAAAACATTCAGTACTTC. The V and J genes are TRBV30 and TRBJ2-4, with D perhaps matching TRBD1 (5 bases). Trimming pared 4 bases from V and 1 base from J, leaving 5 bases between. Germline V gives CDR1 GTSNPN, CDR2 SVGIG (reference sequence). CDR3 size: 12 residues.

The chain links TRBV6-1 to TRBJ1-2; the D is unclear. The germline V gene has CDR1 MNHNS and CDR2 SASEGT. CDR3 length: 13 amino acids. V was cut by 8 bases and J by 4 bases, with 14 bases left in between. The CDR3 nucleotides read TGTGCCAGCGATCAAGACGGTGGCTATGGCTACACCTTC. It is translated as CASDQDGGYGYTF.

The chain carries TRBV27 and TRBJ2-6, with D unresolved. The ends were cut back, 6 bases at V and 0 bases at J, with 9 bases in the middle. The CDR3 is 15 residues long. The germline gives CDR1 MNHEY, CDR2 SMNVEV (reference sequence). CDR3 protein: CASREISSGANVLTF. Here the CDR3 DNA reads TGTGCCAGCAGAGAGATAAGCTCTGGGGCCAACGTCCTGACTTTC.

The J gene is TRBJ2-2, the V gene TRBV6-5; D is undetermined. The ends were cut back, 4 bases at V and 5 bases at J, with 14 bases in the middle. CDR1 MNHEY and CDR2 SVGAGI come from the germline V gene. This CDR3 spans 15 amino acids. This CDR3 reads CASSSHDISTGELFF. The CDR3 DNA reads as TGTGCCAGCAGTTCCCACGACATTAGTACCGGGGAGCTGTTTTTT.

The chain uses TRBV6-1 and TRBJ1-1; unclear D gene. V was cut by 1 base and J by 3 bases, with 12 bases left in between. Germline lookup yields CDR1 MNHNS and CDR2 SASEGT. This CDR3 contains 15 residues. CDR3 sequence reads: CASSEDPVAYTEAFF. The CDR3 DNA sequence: TGTGCCAGCAGTGAAGATCCTGTGGCCTACACTGAAGCTTTCTTT.

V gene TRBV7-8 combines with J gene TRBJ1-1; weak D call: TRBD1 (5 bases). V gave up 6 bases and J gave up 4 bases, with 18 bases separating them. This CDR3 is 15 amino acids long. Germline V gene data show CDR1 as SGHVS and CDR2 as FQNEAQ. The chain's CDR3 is CASRVVGQGFTEAFF. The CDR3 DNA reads TGTGCCAGCAGAGTGGTCGGGCAGGGTTTCACTGAAGCTTTCTTT.